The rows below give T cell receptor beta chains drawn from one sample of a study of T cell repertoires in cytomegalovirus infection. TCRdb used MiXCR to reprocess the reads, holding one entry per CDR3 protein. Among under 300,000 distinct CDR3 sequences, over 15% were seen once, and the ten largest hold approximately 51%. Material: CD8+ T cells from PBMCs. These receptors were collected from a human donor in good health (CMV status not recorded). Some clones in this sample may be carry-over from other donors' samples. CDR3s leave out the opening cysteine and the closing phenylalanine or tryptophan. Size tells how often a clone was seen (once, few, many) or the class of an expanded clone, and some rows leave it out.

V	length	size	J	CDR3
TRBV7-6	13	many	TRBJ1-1	ASSLLREMNTEAF
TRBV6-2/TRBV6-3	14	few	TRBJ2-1	ASSYGRGVNYNEQF
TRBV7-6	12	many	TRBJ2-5	ASSLPGGQETQY
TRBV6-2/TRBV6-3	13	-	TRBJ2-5	GTEGRGGRRETQY
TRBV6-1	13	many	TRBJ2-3	ASSLTQSSTDTQY
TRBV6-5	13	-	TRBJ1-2	ASSHQTGGVYGYT
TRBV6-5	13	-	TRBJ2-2	ASSYDPSNTGELF
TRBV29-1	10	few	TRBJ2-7	SVGAGPYEQY
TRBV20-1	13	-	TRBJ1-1	SAPVVGRANTEAF
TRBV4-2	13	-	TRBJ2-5	ASSQDAGILETQY
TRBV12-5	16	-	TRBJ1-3	ASGLEVGRTSFGNTIY
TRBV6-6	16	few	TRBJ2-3	ASSYPPSRTGSTDTQY
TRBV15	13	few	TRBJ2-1	ATSAPGLAFGEQF
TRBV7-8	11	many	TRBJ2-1	ASSLRKDNEQF
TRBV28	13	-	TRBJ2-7	ASSLEQAEIYEQY
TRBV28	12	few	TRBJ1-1	ASSFRTGVYQAF
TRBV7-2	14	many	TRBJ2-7	ASSLAGTPLSYEQY
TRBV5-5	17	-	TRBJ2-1	ASSQLGTGNSHPGNEQF
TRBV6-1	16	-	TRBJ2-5	ASSGRNVLAGVQETQY
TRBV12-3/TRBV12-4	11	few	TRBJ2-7	ASSLELGYEQY
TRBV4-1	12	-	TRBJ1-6	ASSQETGVSPLH
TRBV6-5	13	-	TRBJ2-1	ASSQYGGGYNEQF
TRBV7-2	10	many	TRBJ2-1	ASSPGYNEQF
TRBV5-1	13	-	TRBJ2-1	ASSLSLAGGPEQF
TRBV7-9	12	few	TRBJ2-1	ASPPVAGGNEQF
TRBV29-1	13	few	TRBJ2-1	SVVGEEGTYNEQF
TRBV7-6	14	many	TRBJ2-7	ASSLRLAGGIEEQY
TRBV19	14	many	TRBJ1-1	ASGTGGFTLNTEAF